This entry is about one TCR beta chain. The data belong to a study of blood T cell repertoires in COVID-19. Turning to the study itself: Nucleic acid was either cDNA or gDNA, and it came from T cells, B-cell-depleted T cells, or PBMCs.

Participants' own reports of clinical history determined their cohort assignment. Only in-frame clones appear in the TCRdb table, and some are missing; sequencing was by immunoSEQ multiplex PCR. The repertoire has roughly 260,000 clones, roughly nine tenths of them found once; the top ten carry approximately 1.2%. Trimming took 4 bases from V and 4 from J; bases not matched to a gene: 4. Germline V gene data show CDR1 as LNHDA and CDR2 as SQIVND (reference sequence). The CDR3 runs 15 residues. The sequenced sample consisted of PBMCs or T cells enriched from blood (not recorded which). The source of this sequence is a human donor in a cohort exposed to, infected with or recovered from COVID-19 (not recorded which). The donor label of this sample is uncertain. This chain links TRBV19 with TRBJ2-3; 11 bases fit TRBD1. CDR3 protein: CASSTAGQGADTQYF. In DNA form, the CDR3 reads TGTGCCAGTAGTACAGCGGGACAGGGGGCAGATACGCAGTATTTT.